Listed here are 14 T cell receptor beta chains from one sample, sequenced in a study of cytomegalovirus exposure and HLA in healthy donors. Profiling relied on immunoSEQ multiplex PCR, and the TCRdb table lists in-frame clones only, not all of them. The sample has around 220,000 clones, roughly 83% seen once. Sequencing was carried out using PBMCs. These receptors all come from a woman between 25 and 40 years old in good health and CMV-seropositive.

The V and J genes are TRBV5-1 and TRBJ2-7, with a possible D match to TRBD2 (7 bases). The CDR3 has 14 amino acids. Germline assignment: CDR1 SGHRS and CDR2 YFSETQ. V was cut by 2 bases and J by 4 bases, with 13 bases left in between. In nucleotides, the CDR3 is TGCGCCAGCAGCTTACGGGGGGCTGTTTACGAGCAGTACTTC. Amino acids: CASSLRGAVYEQYF.

This rearrangement joins TRBV28 to TRBJ1-1; TRBD1 matches at 8 bases. The germline CDR1 and CDR2 sequences are MDHEN and SYDVKM. This CDR3 comprises 13 residues. The V and J ends lost 6 bases and 10 bases, in that order; junction bases with no gene match: 10. CDR3 nucleotides: TGTGCCAGCAGGGCTGGACAGGGTTCATCAGCTTTCTTT. Translating it yields CASRAGQGSSAFF.

The chain employs TRBV19 and TRBJ2-7; 10 nucleotides match TRBD1. Germline V gives CDR1 LNHDA, CDR2 SQIVND (reference sequence). J lost 3 bases, V lost 7 bases, and 3 bases had no gene match. The CDR3 runs to 13 residues. The CDR3 is CASTRTGGYEQYF. CDR3 coding DNA: TGTGCCAGTACTCGGACAGGGGGCTACGAGCAGTACTTC.

Regarding this clone: Other DNA sequences in the sample encode the same CDR3. The chain has TRBV6-6 and TRBJ1-5; D gene unclear. Germline loops: CDR1 MNHNY, CDR2 SVGAGI (reference sequence). CDR3 length: 13 amino acids. Between the trimmed V and J ends, which lost 0 bases and 5 bases, there was a span of 5 bases. CDR3 DNA sequence: TGTGCCAGCAGTTACTCGGCTGATCAGCCCCAGCATTTT. It codes for CASSYSADQPQHF.

CDR3 sequence: CAIRSTSGDSSYEQYF. The CDR3 DNA reads as TGTGCCATCAGATCAACTAGCGGTGACAGCTCCTACGAGCAGTACTTC. The rearrangement joins TRBV10-3 to TRBJ2-7; 8 bases map to TRBD2. V was pared by 6 bases and J by 0 bases, with 10 bases of the junction left unmatched. From germline, CDR1 is ENHRY and CDR2 SYGVKD. The CDR3 runs 16 residues.

The chain uses TRBV5-1 and TRBJ1-2; D is undetermined. Germline CDR1 and CDR2: SGHRS and YFSETQ. The length of the CDR3 is 14 residues. V lost 1 base to trimming and J lost 0 bases, with 7 bases between them. The CDR3 spells CASSLTASNYGYTF. In DNA, the CDR3 is TGCGCCAGCAGCTTGACAGCTTCTAACTATGGCTACACCTTC.

This clone was counted only a few times. The chain links TRBV9 to TRBJ1-2; no reliable D call. The CDR3 consists of 14 residues. Between the trimmed V and J ends, which lost 0 bases and 8 bases, there was a span of 14 bases. Germline V gene lookup returns CDR1 SGDLS and CDR2 YYNGEE. This chain's CDR3 is CASSVVLGGGGYTF. In nucleotides, the CDR3 is TGTGCCAGCAGCGTAGTACTGGGTGGTGGAGGCTACACCTTC.

The V and J genes are TRBV29-1 and TRBJ2-2, with D possibly matching TRBD1 (5 bases). V gave up 6 bases and J gave up 2 bases, with 16 bases separating them. This CDR3 is built from 15 residues. Looked up from germline, CDR1 is SQVTM and CDR2 is ANQGSEA. The CDR3 loop is CSVTNTGQNTGELFF. The CDR3 bases are TGCAGCGTGACCAATACAGGACAAAACACCGGGGAGCTGTTTTTT.

The V gene is TRBV10-3, the J gene TRBJ1-2, with TRBD1 matching 7 bases. V dropped 0 bases and J dropped 7; count of bases not matched to a gene: 5. This CDR3 is 14 amino acids long. Germline V gene lookup returns CDR1 ENHRY and CDR2 SYGVKD. The DNA of the CDR3 is TGTGCCATCAGTGAGTCGAAGGGGGCCGGTGGCTACACCTTC. As protein: CAISESKGAGGYTF.

This clone has only a few counts. CDR3 sequence (DNA): TGTGCCAGCTTAACAGGGGCCTATGGCTACACCTTC. This translates into CASLTGAYGYTF. The chain is built from TRBV6-1 and TRBJ1-2, with 7 nucleotides matching TRBD1. CDR1 is MNHNS and CDR2 is SASEGT in the germline V gene. The CDR3 runs 12 residues. The junction had 4 bases not matched to a gene; V was cut back by 8 bases and J by 4 bases.

This clone turned up a few times. The rearrangement uses TRBV2 and TRBJ2-5; D call uncertain. This CDR3 has 10 amino acids. V lost 8 bases and J lost 5, with 6 bases in between. Germline V gene lookup returns CDR1 SNHLY and CDR2 FYNNEI. The CDR3 loop reads CASRWETQYF. The CDR3 bases are TGTGCCAGCCGCTGGGAGACCCAGTACTTC.

This sequence joins TRBV2 and TRBJ2-2; D is unresolved. The CDR3 is 13 residues long. Per germline, CDR1 SNHLY and CDR2 FYNNEI. The CDR3 region is CGRAGTNTGELFF. The CDR3 coding sequence is TGTGGCCGGGCAGGAACGAACACCGGGGAGCTGTTTTTT.

This clone was observed a handful of times. The rearrangement uses TRBV10-1 and TRBJ2-7; maybe TRBD2 (6 bases). CDR3 length equals 15 residues. Deletions cut 8 bases from V and 0 bases from J, with 17 bases between. Germline assignment: CDR1 WNHNN and CDR2 SYGVQD (reference sequence). CDR3 DNA: TGCGCCAGCTCCCCGCGGGACGCGAGCTCCTACGAGCAGTACTTC. It encodes CASSPRDASSYEQYF.

As for this clone: A junction end diverges from the germline sequence, so it may reflect a read error. V and J are TRBV11-2 and TRBJ1-4; D is uncertain. Germline V CDR1 and CDR2: SGHAT, FQNNGV. CDR3 size: 14 residues. The CDR3 DNA reads TGTGCCAGCAGATTAGACTTGACTAATGAAAAACTGTTTTTT. This sequence encodes CASRLDLTNEKLFF. The full variable domain, its missing parts supplied by reference TRBV11-2 and TRBJ1-4, is EAGVAQSPRYKIIEKRQSVAFWCNPISGHATLYWYQQILGQGPKLLIQFQNNGVVDDSQLPKDRFSAERLKGVDSTLKIQPAKLEDSAVYLCASRLDLTNEKLFFGSGTQLSVL.